Listed here are 3 T cell receptor beta chains from one sample, sequenced in a study of post-analysis software for immune sequencing data. These receptors have no known antigen. Broader study findings: Five TRBV segments occurring more often in patients than controls included TRBV5-6, TRBV5-1 and TRBV20-1.

Sequencing libraries made from TCR beta cDNA carried unique molecular identifiers. TCRdb called the PCR reads again in MiXCR, with one record for every CDR3 protein. Among 650,000 to 850,000 distinct CDR3 sequences listed, about 53% were seen once. Material for sequencing was blood. These receptors all stem from a girl aged 10-17 years with multiple sclerosis.

The genes are TRBV7-9 and TRBJ2-7; D perhaps matches TRBD1 (6 bases). This CDR3 has 16 residues. Between the trimmed V and J ends, which lost 1 base and 5 bases, there was a span of 18 bases. Germline loops: CDR1 SEHNR, CDR2 FQNEAQ (reference sequence). The CDR3 reads CASSLDGDTLADEQYF. In DNA form, the CDR3 reads TGTGCCAGCAGCTTAGATGGGGACACCCTCGCGGACGAGCAGTACTTC.

The rearrangement uses TRBV20-1 and TRBJ1-4; no firm D call. Trimming pared 6 bases from V and 0 bases from J, leaving 8 bases between. The CDR3 consists of 13 residues. Germline lookup yields CDR1 DFQATT and CDR2 SNEGSKA (reference sequence). The CDR3: CSASTATNEKLFF. CDR3 sequence (DNA): TGCAGTGCCAGCACAGCAACTAATGAAAAACTGTTTTTT.

J is TRBJ2-1 and V is TRBV7-9; a possible D gene is TRBD2 (6 bases). From germline, CDR1 is SEHNR and CDR2 FQNEAQ (reference sequence). V was clipped by 5 bases and J by 0 bases, with 14 bases between them. This CDR3 is built from 16 residues. CDR3 in DNA: TGTGCCAGCAGCACCCTGCCCGGGGGCTCCTACAATGAGCAGTTCTTC. It codes for CASSTLPGGSYNEQFF.